The entry that follows covers one TCR beta chain sequence. This clonotype was recorded many times. Its antigen specificity is not known. No per-base quality is available; no much larger clone lies one base away. Ends trimmed: V by 5 bases, J by 5 bases; bases unmatched to a gene: 6. CDR1 and CDR2 were assigned from the germline V gene (reference sequence) as DFQATT and SNEGSKA. Inclusive of the bounding cysteine and phenylalanine, the CDR3 is 14 residues long. The DNA shown is the 42-base CDR3, in frame from base 1. The data derive from a study of human T cells and chemical hapten exposure (dated by TCRdb to the early 2020s). About the investigation overall: For sensitization, 2% DPC in acetone was applied to a roughly 2 cm by roughly 2 cm area of upper inner arm skin. Weekly therapeutic DPC doses were additionally applied to the scalp of patients throughout the approximately 24-week study period. Patch tests used Finn chambers with 0.01% DPC on the upper back, scored after 6 days by International Contact Dermatitis Research Group standards. Alopecia areata with under or over 50% scalp involvement, alopecia totalis and alopecia universalis were represented in the patient cohort, which was mostly female. Libraries were combined into a pool for sequencing, and differences in TCR yield between samples came mainly from small differences in library volumes within the pool. In alopecia patients, the study followed how the peripheral blood TCR repertoire changed in vivo over primary and secondary sensitization to diphenylcyclopropenone (DPC), a hapten. Patient blood was sampled pre-sensitization (week 0) and at 2, 6 and about 24 weeks after DPC sensitization. Blood for TCR sequencing was provided by twenty-nine alopecia patients at one to four time points (pre-sensitization, 2, 6 and 24 weeks). The full study reports these points: All patients had alopecia, a presumed autoimmune disease, so their immune response might differ from that of healthy individuals. A positive correlation was found between the number of PT1 expanded TCRs and patch test score, with significance reached at thresholds 8, 16 and 32 but not 4. DPC sensitization did not change how many TCRs were above 1 in 1000 frequency, and no evidence was found of alterations in global repertoire structure. After repeated subsampling, the strength of the expansion versus patch-test correlation and the threshold at which it became significant changed. Expanded TCRs formed significantly more large CDR3 similarity clusters than pre-sensitization or healthy control sets, consistent with antigen-driven responses.

The time point label, read with the paper, signifies: pre-sensitization, week 0. What the treatment or condition label conveys for this sample: therapeutic diphenylcyclopropenone sensitization with weekly scalp DPC. Blood at each patch-test visit was drawn before the patch test was applied. Patients were considered eligible if aged 18 to 70, diagnosed with alopecia and deemed suitable for DPC therapy, and patients were excluded if pregnant. Total RNA was extracted from unfractionated whole blood that had been collected in Tempus Blood RNA tubes. The library was built by means of RACE. Sequencing used a NextSeq 500. Library preparation attached unique molecular identifiers to individual cDNA molecules for quantitative, reproducible TCR counting. Both TCR alpha and TCR beta chains were sequenced from each blood RNA sample. In the authors' own workflow: The median number of TCRs per sample was around 96,000, ranging from about 23,224 to 750,000. The Decombinator software suite was used to annotate V, J and CDR3 in the TCR reads. For the PS versus PT1 abundance plots, all samples were subsampled to the same number of TCRs (28,000). TCRs were defined as expanded if absent before sensitization and observed at least eight times at the 2-week time point. Using fastp at Q25 and MiXCR, TCRdb reprocessed the public reads and kept productive beta chains. Here each entry gathers all rows of one CDR3 protein and keeps the most common genes and DNA. The V and J calls here are based on TCRdb, not the publication. For this sample the table gives some 400,000 distinct CDR3 sequences, of which 5.1% were detected only once. The ten largest clonotypes hold around 2.6% of the sample.

The rearranged segments are TRBV20-1 and TRBJ1-1; 12 nucleotides in the junction match TRBD1. Sequenced material: whole blood, taken in connection with sensitization to the hapten diphenylcyclopropenone (DPC). The source is a woman in her 50s with alopecia areata. Some clones in this sample may be carry-over from other donors' samples. The bases are TGCAGTGCTGCCGGGACAGGGGGCCGGACTGAAGCTTTCTTT. The encoded protein is CSAAGTGGRTEAFF.